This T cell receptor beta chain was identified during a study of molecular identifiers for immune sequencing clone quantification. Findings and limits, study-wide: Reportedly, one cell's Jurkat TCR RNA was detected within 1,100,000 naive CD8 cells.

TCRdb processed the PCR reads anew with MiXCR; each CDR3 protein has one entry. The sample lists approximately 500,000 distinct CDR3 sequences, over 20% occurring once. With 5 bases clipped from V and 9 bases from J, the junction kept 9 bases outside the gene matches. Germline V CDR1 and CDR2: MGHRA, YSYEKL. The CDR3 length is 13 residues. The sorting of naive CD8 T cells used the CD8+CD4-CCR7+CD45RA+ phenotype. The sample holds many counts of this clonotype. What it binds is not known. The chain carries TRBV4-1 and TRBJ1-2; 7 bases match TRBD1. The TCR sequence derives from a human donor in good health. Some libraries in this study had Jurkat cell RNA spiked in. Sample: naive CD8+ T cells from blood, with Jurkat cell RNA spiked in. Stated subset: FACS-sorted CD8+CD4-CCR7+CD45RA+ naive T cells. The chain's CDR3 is CASSLDRSGRYTF. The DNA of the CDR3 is TGCGCCAGCAGCTTGGACAGGTCGGGCCGCTACACCTTC.